The clone carrying this T cell receptor beta chain was seen only a few times. Its antigen is not identified. Per the study methods: Ranging from roughly 20,000 to 750,000, TCR counts per sample had a median value of 95,638. MiXCR was run by TCRdb on the RACE reads, yielding one entry per CDR3 protein. The V and J calls were not made by the authors but by TCRdb's processing. The data contain 85,000 to 120,000 distinct CDR3 sequences, roughly 12% of them singletons. V was shortened by 4 bases and J by 1 base, with 11 bases between the two germline ends. Germline CDR1 is MNHEY and CDR2 is SVGAGI. The CDR3 has 15 residues. Indicated time point: pre-sensitization, week 0. As for treatment: therapeutic diphenylcyclopropenone sensitization with weekly scalp DPC. This specimen belongs to a study of human T cells and chemical hapten exposure. Overall study findings and caveats: With DPC sensitization, TCRs exceeding 1 in 1000 frequency showed no change. Alopecia in the donors means their immune response may deviate from healthy people's.

Source: whole blood, taken in connection with sensitization to the hapten diphenylcyclopropenone (DPC). This receptor was obtained from a woman aged 45-65 years with alopecia areata. Some clones in this sample may be carry-over from other donors' samples. This chain connects TRBV6-5 to TRBJ1-3, with D possibly matching TRBD1 (5 bases). The CDR3 is CASSLAGTSGNTIYF. The CDR3 nucleotides are TGTGCCAGCAGTTTAGCAGGGACTTCTGGAAACACCATATATTTT.